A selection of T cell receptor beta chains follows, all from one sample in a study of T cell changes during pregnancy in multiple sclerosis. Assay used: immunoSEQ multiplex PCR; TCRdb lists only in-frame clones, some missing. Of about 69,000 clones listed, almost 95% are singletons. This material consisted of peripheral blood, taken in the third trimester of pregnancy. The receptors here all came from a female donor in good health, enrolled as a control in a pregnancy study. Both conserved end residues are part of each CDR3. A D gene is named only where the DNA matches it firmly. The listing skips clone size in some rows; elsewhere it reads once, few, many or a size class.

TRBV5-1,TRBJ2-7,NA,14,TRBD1,TGCGCCAGCTCTGAGACAGGGGATCGGTACGAGCAGTACTTC,CASSETGDRYEQYF
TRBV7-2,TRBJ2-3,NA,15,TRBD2,TGTGCCAGCAGCGGTAGCGGGAGGGGGACAGATACGCAGTATTTT,CASSGSGRGTDTQYF
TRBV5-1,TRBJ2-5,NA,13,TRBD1,TGCGCCAGCAGCTTGACAGGGGAAGAGACCCAGTACTTC,CASSLTGEETQYF
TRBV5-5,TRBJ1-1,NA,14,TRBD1,TGTGCCAGCAGCGGTCAGGGGGTGGGCACTGAAGCTTTCTTT,CASSGQGVGTEAFF
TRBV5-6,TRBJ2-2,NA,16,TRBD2,TGTGCCAGCAGCTTCCTAGCGGGTGAGAACACCGGGGAGCTGTTTTTT,CASSFLAGENTGELFF
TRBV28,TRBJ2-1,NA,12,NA,TGTGCCAGCAGTCTGTTAAACAATGAGCAGTTCTTC,CASSLLNNEQFF
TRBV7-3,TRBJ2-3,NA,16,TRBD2,TGTGCCAGCAGCCTTAGCGGGGGGGCTTTCGCAGATACGCAGTATTTT,CASSLSGGAFADTQYF
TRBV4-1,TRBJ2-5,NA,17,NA,TGCGCCAGCAGCCAGCGGGGAGGACGCTTACCACAAGAGACCCAGTACTTC,CASSQRGGRLPQETQYF
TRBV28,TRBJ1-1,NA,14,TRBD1,TGTGCCAGCAGTAGCCCAGGGGGCAACACTGAAGCTTTCTTT,CASSSPGGNTEAFF
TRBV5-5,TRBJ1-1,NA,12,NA,TGTGCCAGCAGCTTGTCTGACACTGAAGCTTTCTTT,CASSLSDTEAFF
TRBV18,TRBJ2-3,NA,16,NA,TGTGCCAGCTCACCATTTGACGAACAGTACACAGATACGCAGTATTTT,CASSPFDEQYTDTQYF
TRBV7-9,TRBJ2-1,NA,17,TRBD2,TGTGCCAGCAGCTCTACGACTAGCGGGACCCCCTACAATGAGCAGTTCTTC,CASSSTTSGTPYNEQFF
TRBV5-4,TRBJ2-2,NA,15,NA,TGTGCCAGCAGCTTGCAACTCGCGAACACCGGGGAGCTGTTTTTT,CASSLQLANTGELFF
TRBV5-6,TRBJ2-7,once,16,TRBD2,TGTGCCAGCAGATTCTGGGGGGGTGTTGTAACCTACGAGCAGTACTTC,CASRFWGGVVTYEQYF
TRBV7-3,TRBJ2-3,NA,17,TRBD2,TGTGCCAGCAGCTTAGGGGCCAGCGGGGGGAGCACAGATACGCAGTATTTT,CASSLGASGGSTDTQYF
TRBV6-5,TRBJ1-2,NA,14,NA,TGTGCCAGCAGTTATACGGGGAGGTCGCGCGGCTACACCTTC,CASSYTGRSRGYTF
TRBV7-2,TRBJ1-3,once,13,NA,TGTGCCAGCAGCTCCAGGGTGGGAAACACCATATATTTT,CASSSRVGNTIYF
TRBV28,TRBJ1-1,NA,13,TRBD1,TGTGCCAGCTTGACAGGGGGGAACACTGAAGCTTTCTTT,CASLTGGNTEAFF
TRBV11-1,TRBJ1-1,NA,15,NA,TGTGCCAGCAGCCGGCCCTTGGGGGGGAACACTGAAGCTTTCTTT,CASSRPLGGNTEAFF
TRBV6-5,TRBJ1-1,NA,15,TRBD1,TGTGCCAGCAGGCCACTGGGACAGGGGCACACTGAAGCTTTCTTT,CASRPLGQGHTEAFF
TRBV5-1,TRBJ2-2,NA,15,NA,TGCGCCAGCAGCCCCGACCTAGAACCCACCGGGGAGCTGTTTTTT,CASSPDLEPTGELFF
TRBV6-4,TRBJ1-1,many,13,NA,TGTGCCAGCAGGGCCGGAGAGAACACTGAAGCTTTCTTT,CASRAGENTEAFF
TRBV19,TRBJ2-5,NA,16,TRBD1,TGTGCCAGTAGTATCCCGGGACAGGGGGCGGGGGAGACCCAGTACTTC,CASSIPGQGAGETQYF
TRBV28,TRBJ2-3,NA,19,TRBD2,TGTGCCAGCAGTATAATACGTGGGGGGACTAGCGGGAGCACAGATACGCAGTATTTT,CASSIIRGGTSGSTDTQYF
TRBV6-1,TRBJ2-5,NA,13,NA,TGTGCCAGCAGTGAAGCATTTCAGGGCCCACAGGACTTC,CASSEAFQGPQDF
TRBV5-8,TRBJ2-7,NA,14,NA,TGTGCCAGCAGCTTACGCCGAGCCTCCTACGAGCAGTACTTC,CASSLRRASYEQYF
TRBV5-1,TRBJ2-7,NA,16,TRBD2,TGCGCCAGCAGCTCCGTAGGGACTAGCGGGGGCTACGAGCAGTACTTC,CASSSVGTSGGYEQYF
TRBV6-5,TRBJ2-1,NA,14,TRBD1,TGTGCCATCCGGGGGGACAGGGGGTTGGGTGAGCAGTTCTTC,CAIRGDRGLGEQFF
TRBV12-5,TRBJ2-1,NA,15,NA,TGTGCTAGTGGCTTGAGACTGGAAGGTCTGAATGAGCAGTTCTTC,CASGLRLEGLNEQFF
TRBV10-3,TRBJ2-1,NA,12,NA,TGTGCCATCAGTGAGCTCTACAATGAGCAGTTCTTC,CAISELYNEQFF
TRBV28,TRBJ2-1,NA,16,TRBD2,TGTGCCAGCAGGGTTGATCTAGCGGAGGGAGTAAATGAGCAGTTCTTC,CASRVDLAEGVNEQFF
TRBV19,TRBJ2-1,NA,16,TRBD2,TGTGCCAGTAGCCCCCGGGGAGCGGGAGGTTACAATGAGCAGTTCTTC,CASSPRGAGGYNEQFF
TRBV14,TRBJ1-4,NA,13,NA,TGTGCCAGCCTCAGAAGGGGAAATGAAAAACTGTTTTTT,CASLRRGNEKLFF
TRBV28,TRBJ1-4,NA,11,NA,TGTGCCAGCAGTTTATCCCGTCGGGTTTTTTTT,CASSLSRRVFF
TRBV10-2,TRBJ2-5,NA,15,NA,TGCGCCAGCGCCCCTCACCCGGCCGGGGAGGAGACCCAGTACTTC,CASAPHPAGEETQYF
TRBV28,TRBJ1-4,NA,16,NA,TGTGCCAGCAGTCCTAGGCCCGGGAGGGGTAATGAAAAACTGTTTTTT,CASSPRPGRGNEKLFF
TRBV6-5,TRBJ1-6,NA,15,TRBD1,TGTGCCAGCAGTTACGAGACAGGGGGCAGGTCACCCCTCCACTTT,CASSYETGGRSPLHF
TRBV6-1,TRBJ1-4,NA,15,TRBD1,TGTGCCAGCAGTCGGGACAGGGCTTTCGGTGAAAAACTGTTTTTT,CASSRDRAFGEKLFF
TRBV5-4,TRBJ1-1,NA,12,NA,TGTGCCAGCAGCTTATCCTACACTGAAGCTTTCTTT,CASSLSYTEAFF
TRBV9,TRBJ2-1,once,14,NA,TGTGCCAGCAGCACCAGACCCGCAGGGAATGAGCAGTTCTTC,CASSTRPAGNEQFF
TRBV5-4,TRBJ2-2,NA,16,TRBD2,TGTGCCAGCAGCTTTTTTCGGGGAGGGGACACCGGGGAGCTGTTTTTT,CASSFFRGGDTGELFF
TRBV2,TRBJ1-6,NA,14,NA,TGTGCCAGCAGTGAGACGGGGGTCAGAACACCCCTCCACTTT,CASSETGVRTPLHF